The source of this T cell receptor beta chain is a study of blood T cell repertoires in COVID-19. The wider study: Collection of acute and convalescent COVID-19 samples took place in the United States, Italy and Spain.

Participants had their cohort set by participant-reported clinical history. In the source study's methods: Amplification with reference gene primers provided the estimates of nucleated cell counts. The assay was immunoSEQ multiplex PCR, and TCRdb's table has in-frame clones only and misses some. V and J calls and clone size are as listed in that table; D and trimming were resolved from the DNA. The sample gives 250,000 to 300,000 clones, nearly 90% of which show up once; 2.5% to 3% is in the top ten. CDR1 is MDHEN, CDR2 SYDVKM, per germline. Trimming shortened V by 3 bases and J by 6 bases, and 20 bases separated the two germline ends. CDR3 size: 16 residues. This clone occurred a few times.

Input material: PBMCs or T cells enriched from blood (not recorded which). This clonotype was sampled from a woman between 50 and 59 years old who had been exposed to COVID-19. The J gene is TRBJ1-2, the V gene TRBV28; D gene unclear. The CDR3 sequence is CASSFLDLGTKNGYTF. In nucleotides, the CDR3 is TGTGCCAGCAGTTTCCTGGACTTGGGAACTAAGAATGGCTACACCTTC.